A single sample is the source of the 28 T cell receptor beta chains below, sequenced in a study of cytomegalovirus exposure and HLA in healthy donors. Vbeta (60) and Jbeta (13) primers were used in the PCR. The method was immunoSEQ multiplex PCR; TCRdb's version includes in-frame clones alone and lacks a portion of them. This table holds about 200,000 clones, approximately 80% found once. The sequencing input was PBMCs. These receptors were obtained from a woman aged 30 to 39 in good health and CMV-seronegative.

This clone has a handful of counts. V is TRBV5-1 and J is TRBJ2-1; 9 bases align to TRBD2. V lost 0 bases and J lost 8; bases outside the gene matches: 12. CDR3 length: 17 residues. Per the germline V gene, CDR1 is SGHRS and CDR2 is YFSETQ. CDR3 in DNA: TGCGCCAGCAGCTTGGGGGCCCTAGCGGGACGGGGCGATGAGCAGTTCTTC. Residues: CASSLGALAGRGDEQFF. Combining the CDR3 with reference TRBV5-1 and TRBJ2-1 gives the whole variable domain KAGVTQTPRYLIKTRGQQVTLSCSPISGHRSVSWYQQTPGQGLQFLFEYFSETQRNKGNFPGRFSGRQFSNSRSEMNVSTLELGDSALYLCASSLGALAGRGDEQFFGPGTRLTVL.

The rearrangement uses TRBV27 and TRBJ1-5; TRBD1 agrees at 10 bases. Germline CDR1 is MNHEY and CDR2 is SMNVEV (reference sequence). The ends lost 2 bases at V and 6 bases at J; junction bases unmatched: 1. CDR3 length equals 14 residues. CDR3 DNA: TGTGCCAGCAGTTTAAGGGACAGGGGTCAGCCCCAGCATTTT. Its translation: CASSLRDRGQPQHF.

This rearrangement joins TRBV6-6 to TRBJ2-5; D may be TRBD1 (6 bases). There are 13 residues in the CDR3. The ends were cut back, 5 bases at V and 4 bases at J, with 11 bases in the middle. The germline V gene has CDR1 MNHNY and CDR2 SVGAGI (reference sequence). The CDR3 protein is CASSSGQLETQYF. In DNA, the CDR3 is TGTGCCAGCAGTAGCGGACAGCTAGAGACCCAGTACTTC.

The gene calls are TRBV5-4 and TRBJ2-3; TRBD2 aligns across 12 bases. The CDR3 runs to 17 residues. CDR1 and CDR2 from the germline V gene are SGHNT and YYREEE (reference sequence). Trimming took 6 bases from V and 6 from J; bases not matched to a gene: 14. CDR3 in amino acids: CASNGPPSGRASDTQYF. DNA for the CDR3: TGTGCCAGCAACGGACCCCCTAGCGGGAGGGCCTCGGATACGCAGTATTTT.

The chain carries TRBV19 and TRBJ1-1; 7 positions match TRBD1. Germline-derived CDR1 and CDR2 are LNHDA and SQIVND (reference sequence). The CDR3 has 14 amino acids. Trimming removed 2 bases from V and 6 bases from J; junction bases left unmatched: 6. CDR3 amino acids: CASSIPRGMAEAFF. The CDR3 DNA reads as TGTGCCAGTAGTATACCCAGGGGGATGGCTGAAGCTTTCTTT.

This rearrangement joins TRBV29-1 to TRBJ2-7; 9 bases line up with TRBD1. V trimming: 1 base; J trimming: 4 bases; junction bases outside the gene matches: 5. The CDR3 has 14 amino acids. CDR1 is SQVTM, CDR2 ANQGSEA, per germline. The CDR3 is CSVEGGQGKYEQYF. The CDR3 DNA sequence: TGCAGCGTTGAAGGGGGACAGGGTAAATACGAGCAGTACTTC.

In this sample, this clone turned up once. The chain couples TRBV7-2 to TRBJ1-5, with D maybe TRBD1 (5 bases). This CDR3 comprises 16 residues. V lost 1 base and J 7 bases, leaving 17 bases between the germline ends. Per germline, CDR1 SGHTA and CDR2 FQGNSA. CDR3 sequence reads: CASSLEGAVSRQPQHF. The CDR3 region has the DNA TGTGCCAGCAGCTTAGAAGGGGCGGTCTCGAGGCAGCCCCAGCATTTT.

The J gene is TRBJ2-1, the V gene TRBV2; 8 bases match TRBD1. V lost 6 bases and J lost 2; bases outside the gene matches: 6. The CDR3 has 15 residues. The germline V gene has CDR1 SNHLY and CDR2 FYNNEI. The chain's CDR3 is CASRDQGAPYNEQFF. The CDR3 nucleotides are TGTGCCAGCAGGGATCAGGGGGCCCCCTACAATGAGCAGTTCTTC.

The gene calls are TRBV9 and TRBJ2-5, with 8 bases lining up with TRBD2. This CDR3 has 18 residues. Germline CDR1 is SGDLS and CDR2 is YYNGEE. J gave up 5 bases and V 0 bases, and 15 bases lay outside the gene matches. The CDR3 reads CASSVDPPRRGVWETQYF. In DNA, the CDR3 is TGTGCCAGCAGCGTAGACCCCCCGCGGCGGGGGGTGTGGGAGACCCAGTACTTC.

About this clone: The sample has other DNA sequences that encode this CDR3 too. The rearrangement uses TRBV30 and TRBJ2-1, with 7 bases identical to TRBD2. The CDR3 runs 17 residues. Trimming removed 2 bases from V and 3 bases from J; junction bases left unmatched: 13. Germline V gene lookup returns CDR1 GTSNPN and CDR2 SVGIG (reference sequence). CDR3 in DNA: TGTGCCTGGAGTCCCACCAGAACCAGCGGGGTCTACAATGAGCAGTTCTTC. Amino acids: CAWSPTRTSGVYNEQFF.

The chain employs TRBV6-1 and TRBJ1-1; TRBD1 aligns across 7 bases. Germline lookup yields CDR1 MNHNS and CDR2 SASEGT. The CDR3 consists of 16 residues. With 3 bases clipped from V and 6 bases from J, the junction kept 13 bases outside the gene matches. CDR3 bases: TGTGCCAGCAGTGATCCCTTACAGGGGCCTGCTTCTGAAGCTTTCTTT. Protein: CASSDPLQGPASEAFF.

The genes are TRBV14 and TRBJ1-4; unclear D gene. V lost 3 bases, J lost 7 bases, and 9 bases lay in between. Germline V gene lookup returns CDR1 SGHDN and CDR2 FVKESK. The CDR3 is made up of 13 amino acids. CDR3 DNA: TGTGCCAGCAGCCAGAACAGAGCTGAAAAACTGTTTTTT. It specifies CASSQNRAEKLFF.

The rearrangement joins TRBV6-4 to TRBJ2-3; perhaps TRBD1 as D (6 bases). The CDR3 consists of 15 residues. The germline V gene encodes CDR1 MRHNA and CDR2 SNTAGT. V was pared by 3 bases and J by 4 bases, with 14 bases between. This chain's CDR3 is CASSEGGRVADTQYF. The CDR3 nucleotides are TGTGCCAGCAGTGAAGGGGGAAGAGTGGCAGATACGCAGTATTTT.

This sequence joins TRBV5-6 and TRBJ2-5; D perhaps matches TRBD1 (5 bases). V lost 2 bases and J 1 base, leaving 12 bases between the germline ends. Germline V gene data show CDR1 as SGHDT and CDR2 as YYEEEE. This CDR3 region has 15 residues. CDR3 amino acids: CASSLGVILQETQYF. In DNA form, the CDR3 reads TGTGCCAGCAGCTTAGGGGTTATTCTCCAAGAGACCCAGTACTTC.

The sample holds a few counts of this clone. The genes are TRBV23-1 and TRBJ2-7; 9 nucleotides align to TRBD2. TRBV23-1 is classed as an ORF, of uncertain function. The CDR3 runs 17 residues. V gave up 0 bases and J gave up 3 bases; unmatched junction bases: 9. Here the CDR3 DNA reads TGCGCCAGCAGTCAATCCAGGGAGCGGGGGGCTTACTACGAGCAGTACTTC. It encodes CASSQSRERGAYYEQYF.

In this sample, this clone turned up once. This sequence joins TRBV7-8 and TRBJ1-1, with 8 bases lining up with TRBD1. J lost 0 bases, V lost 2 bases, and 5 bases had no gene match. The CDR3 extends over 16 amino acids. The germline gives CDR1 SGHVS, CDR2 FQNEAQ. The CDR3 region is CASSLREDRVNTEAFF. The CDR3 nucleotides read TGTGCCAGCAGCTTAAGGGAGGACAGGGTGAACACTGAAGCTTTCTTT.

This rearrangement joins TRBV13 to TRBJ2-5, with a weak D call TRBD1 (6 bases). Per germline, CDR1 PRHDT and CDR2 FYEKMQ (reference sequence). Trimming took 4 bases from V and 4 from J, leaving 16 bases between them. The CDR3 contains 15 residues. Here the CDR3 reads CASSSSFGRGETQYF. In nucleotides, the CDR3 is TGTGCCAGCAGCTCATCTTTCGGCAGGGGAGAGACCCAGTACTTC.

The J gene is TRBJ2-1, the V gene TRBV6-4; possibly TRBD1 for D (5 bases). Per the germline V gene, CDR1 is MRHNA and CDR2 is SNTAGT. The ends were cut back, 2 bases at V and 8 bases at J, with 13 bases in the middle. The CDR3 sequence is 14 residues long. The CDR3 nucleotides read TGTGCCAGCAGTGACGGTGCCAGGGCGGATGAGCAGTTCTTC. Translated: CASSDGARADEQFF.

This clone was seen only once. V and J are TRBV7-2 and TRBJ2-5; D ambiguous. V was shortened by 1 base and J by 2 bases, with 8 bases between the two germline ends. CDR1 and CDR2 from the germline V gene are SGHTA and FQGNSA. The CDR3 runs to 14 residues. The CDR3 region is CASSLGRSQETQYF. The CDR3 DNA sequence: TGTGCCAGCAGCTTAGGGCGGAGTCAAGAGACCCAGTACTTC.

The chain links TRBV6-5 to TRBJ1-1; D perhaps matches TRBD1 (6 bases). There are 13 residues in the CDR3. The germline gives CDR1 MNHEY, CDR2 SVGAGI. V was trimmed by 3 bases and J by 7 bases, leaving 12 bases between them. CDR3: CASSYSRGGEAFF. For the CDR3, the DNA is TGTGCCAGCAGTTATTCGAGAGGGGGTGAAGCTTTCTTT.

The V and J genes are TRBV7-2 and TRBJ2-3; TRBD2 matches at 8 bases. The V and J ends lost 5 bases and 4 bases, in that order; junction bases with no gene match: 5. Germline V gives CDR1 SGHTA, CDR2 FQGNSA. The CDR3 runs to 14 residues. The CDR3 bases are TGTGCCAGCAGCCAAAAAGCGGGAGCAGATACGCAGTATTTT. Amino acids: CASSQKAGADTQYF. The whole variable domain, remainder taken from reference TRBV7-2 and TRBJ2-3, is GAGVSQSPSNKVTEKGKDVELRCDPISGHTALYWYRQSLGQGLEFLIYFQGNSAPDKSGLPSDRFSAERTGGSVSTLTIQRTQQEDSAVYLCASSQKAGADTQYFGPGTRLTVL.

This clone was seen just once. V gene TRBV19 combines with J gene TRBJ1-5; D is possibly TRBD1 (6 bases). This CDR3 has 15 residues. Germline CDR1 LNHDA, CDR2 SQIVND (reference sequence). The V end lost 5 bases, the J end lost 2 bases, and 13 bases lay between the germline ends. CDR3 amino acids: CASSGPGHRNQPQHF. The CDR3 DNA reads TGTGCCAGTAGTGGGCCGGGACACCGCAATCAGCCCCAGCATTTT.

This clone was observed a handful of times. The rearrangement links TRBV27 to TRBJ2-7; tentatively, D is TRBD2 (5 bases). Trimming removed 4 bases from V and 13 bases from J, with 14 bases in between. This CDR3 region has 11 residues. Per the germline V gene, CDR1 is MNHEY and CDR2 is SMNVEV (reference sequence). Here the CDR3 DNA reads TGTGCCAGCAGTTCGGGCGGGCCCCCCTACTTC. This sequence encodes CASSSGGPPYF.

V and J are TRBV6-5 and TRBJ1-1; D is unclear. V lost 6 bases, J lost 4 bases, and 15 bases lay in between. The CDR3 spans 14 residues. Germline V gene sequence: CDR1 MNHEY, CDR2 SVGAGI. CDR3: CASSYAGMGTEAFF. CDR3 DNA sequence: TGTGCCAGCAGCTACGCGGGGATGGGCACTGAAGCTTTCTTT.

The genes are TRBV28 and TRBJ2-6, with D perhaps TRBD1 (5 bases). The germline V gene encodes CDR1 MDHEN and CDR2 SYDVKM. The CDR3 contains 16 residues. Trimming pared 2 bases from V and 0 bases from J, leaving 8 bases between. Here the CDR3 DNA reads TGTGCCAGCAGTTTAGCAGGGCTCTCTGGGGCCAACGTCCTGACTTTC. Its translation is CASSLAGLSGANVLTF.

This chain links TRBV28 with TRBJ2-7; D is possibly TRBD1 (7 bases). The CDR3 has 16 residues. Trimming took off 4 bases at V and 3 bases at J, with 19 bases between the two ends. CDR1 is MDHEN and CDR2 is SYDVKM in the germline V gene. The CDR3 loop is CASSSPGGQLDYEQYF. The CDR3 DNA is TGTGCCAGCAGTTCGCCCGGGGGACAGTTAGACTACGAGCAGTACTTC.

The chain uses TRBV4-2 and TRBJ2-6; the D is unclear. V was trimmed by 4 bases and J by 1 base, leaving 23 bases between them. From germline, CDR1 is LGHNA and CDR2 YNFKEQ. This CDR3 region has 20 residues. In DNA, the CDR3 is TGTGCCAGCAGCCTCCTAGAGACGAGGATAATTGGGTCTGGGGCCAACGTCCTGACTTTC. This gives the protein CASSLLETRIIGSGANVLTF.

J is TRBJ2-1 and V is TRBV2, with TRBD2 identical over 9 bases. Germline trimming cut 3 bases from V and 3 bases from J; bases unmatched to any gene: 6. The germline CDR1 and CDR2 sequences are SNHLY and FYNNEI. The CDR3 is made up of 16 amino acids. The CDR3 region is CASSDPGGGDYNEQFF. The CDR3, as DNA: TGTGCCAGCAGTGACCCTGGCGGGGGGGACTACAATGAGCAGTTCTTC.